The clone carrying this T cell receptor (beta chain) was seen ten or more times. The target antigen is unknown. The sample comes from a study of regulatory T cells in long-lasting Graves disease. Time point described: newly diagnosed GD, antithyroid drugs for less than 3 months. RNA extracted from PBMCs served as the sequencing template. This CDR3 is built from 15 residues. The germline gives CDR1 SGHTA, CDR2 FQGTGA. V shed 5 bases and J shed 6 bases, with 19 bases lying between them. With iRepertoire HTBI primers and Arm-PCR of CDR3 regions, TCR beta libraries were built. Original handling: From all samples, identification returned 14 TRBJ and around 62 TRBV segments. MiXCR was run by TCRdb on the multiplex PCR reads, yielding one entry per CDR3 protein. The V and J calls and clone size are TCRdb's, not the authors'. This sample has 620,000 or so distinct CDR3 sequences, with approximately 15% found just once.

Study-wide findings and caveats: Segments TRBV28, TRBJ1-2 and TRBJ2-5 showed preferential usage in persistent disease.

These records were also assigned to another study, of T cells in Graves' hyperthyroidism and ophthalmopathy. That study reports: Exclusion of a patient resulted from uncontrolled infection, other autoimmune disease, pregnancy or lactation. Initially, a first-round RT-PCR of the TCR CDR3 employed the HTBI primer set.

This TCR was sampled from a woman aged 25-40 years with Graves disease. The chain has TRBV7-3 and TRBJ1-2, with D maybe TRBD1 (5 bases). The specimen was peripheral blood mononuclear cells (PBMCs), collected at new diagnosis, from a patient treated with antithyroid drugs. CDR3 protein: CASSPNGASRDGYTF. As DNA, the CDR3 is TGTGCCAGCAGCCCTAACGGGGCCAGTAGGGATGGCTACACCTTC.